This T cell receptor beta chain was recorded in a study of control samples from healthy donors and cancer patients. TCRdb's copy holds only in-frame clones and misses some; the assay was immunoSEQ multiplex PCR. The table shows just over 80,000 clones, with roughly 94% occurring only once. V was cut by 8 bases and J by 5 bases, with 15 bases left in between. Germline V gives CDR1 MDHEN, CDR2 SYDVKM. This CDR3 is 13 amino acids long. This receptor was taken from a woman aged 18-29 years in good health. The chain has TRBV28 and TRBJ1-1; D is unclear. Material: blood. CDR3 bases: TGTGCCAGCCGCCGGTCTGGGTTAACTGAAGCTTTCTTT. Amino acid sequence: CASRRSGLTEAFF.